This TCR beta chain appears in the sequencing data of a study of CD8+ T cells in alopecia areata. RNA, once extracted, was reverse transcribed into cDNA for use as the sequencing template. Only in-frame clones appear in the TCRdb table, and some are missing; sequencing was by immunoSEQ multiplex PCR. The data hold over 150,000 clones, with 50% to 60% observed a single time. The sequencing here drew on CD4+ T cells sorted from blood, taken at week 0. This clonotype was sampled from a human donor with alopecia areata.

The CDR3 is CASSLGDSNTEAFF. The DNA for the CDR3 is TGTGCCAGCTCACTCGGGGACAGTAACACTGAAGCTTTCTTT. This chain connects TRBV18 to TRBJ1-1; 7 nucleotides match TRBD1. V gave up 4 bases and J gave up 2 bases; unmatched junction bases: 4. The CDR3 runs to 14 residues. Germline assignment: CDR1 KGHSH and CDR2 LQKENI.